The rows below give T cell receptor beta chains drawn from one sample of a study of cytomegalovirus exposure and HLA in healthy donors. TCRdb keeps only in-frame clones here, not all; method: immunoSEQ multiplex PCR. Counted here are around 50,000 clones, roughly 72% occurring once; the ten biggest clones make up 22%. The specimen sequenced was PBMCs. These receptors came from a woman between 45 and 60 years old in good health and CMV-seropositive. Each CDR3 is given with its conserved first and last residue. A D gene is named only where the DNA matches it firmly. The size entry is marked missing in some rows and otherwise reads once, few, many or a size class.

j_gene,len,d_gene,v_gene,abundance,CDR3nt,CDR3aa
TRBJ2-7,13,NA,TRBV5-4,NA,TGTGCCAGCAGCGGACGCTCAGGGTCCGAGCAGTACTTC,CASSGRSGSEQYF
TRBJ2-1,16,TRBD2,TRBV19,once,TGTGCCAGTAGTATAACCGGCGGGAGGGCCGTTAATGAGCAGTTCTTC,CASSITGGRAVNEQFF
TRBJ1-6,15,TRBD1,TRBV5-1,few,TGCGCCAGCAGCTCACCTCTGATGGACAGGGCACCCCTCCACTTT,CASSSPLMDRAPLHF
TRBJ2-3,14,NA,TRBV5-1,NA,TGCGCCAGCAGCACAGGGACGCTGGCAGATACGCAGTATTTT,CASSTGTLADTQYF
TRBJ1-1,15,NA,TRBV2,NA,TGTGCCAGCAGAGTGAGGCGGGGATCGGGCACTGAAGCTTTCTTT,CASRVRRGSGTEAFF
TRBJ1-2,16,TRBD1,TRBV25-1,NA,TGTGCCAGCAGTGAATCTGGGACAGGGGCTAACTATGGCTACACCTTC,CASSESGTGANYGYTF
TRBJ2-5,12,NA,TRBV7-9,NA,TGTTCCAGCACCTATAACCAAGAGACCCAGTACTTC,CSSTYNQETQYF
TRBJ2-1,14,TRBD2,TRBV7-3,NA,TGTGCCAGCAGCCCAAGCGGGAGCTCCAATGAGCAGTTCTTC,CASSPSGSSNEQFF
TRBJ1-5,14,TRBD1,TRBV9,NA,TGTGCCAGCAGTGATGGACAGGTCAATCAGCCCCAGCATTTT,CASSDGQVNQPQHF
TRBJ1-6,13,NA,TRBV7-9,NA,TGTGCCAGCAGCTCCCCTCCAGATTCACCCCTCCACTTT,CASSSPPDSPLHF
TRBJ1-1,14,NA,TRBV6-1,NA,TGTGCCAGCAGCTACGGGGCGATCGGGGGTGAAGCTTTCTTT,CASSYGAIGGEAFF
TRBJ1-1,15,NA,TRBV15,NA,TGTGCCACCTGGGGCTTGGCCGGAGAAGCCACTGAAGCTTTCTTT,CATWGLAGEATEAFF
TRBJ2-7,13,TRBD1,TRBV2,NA,TGTGCCCTAACCGGGACAGGGGGTTACGAGCAGTACTTC,CALTGTGGYEQYF
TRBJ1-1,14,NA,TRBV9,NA,TGTGCCAGCAGCGCACAGGGTTACAGTAACGCGGCTTTCTTT,CASSAQGYSNAAFF
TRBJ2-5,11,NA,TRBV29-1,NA,TGCAGCGTTGACCGAGCGCAGACCCAGTACTTC,CSVDRAQTQYF
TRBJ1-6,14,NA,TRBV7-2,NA,TGTGCCAGCAGCTTAGCGTCAGGGAACTCACCCCTCCACTTT,CASSLASGNSPLHF
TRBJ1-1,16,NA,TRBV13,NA,TGTGCCAGCAGCTTCTCGGCAGGGGCGATAGTGGCTGAAGCTTTCTTT,CASSFSAGAIVAEAFF
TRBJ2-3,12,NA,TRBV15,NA,TGTGCCACCAGCAGAGGAGCAGATACGCAGTATTTT,CATSRGADTQYF
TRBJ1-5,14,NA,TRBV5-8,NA,TGTGCCAGCAGCTTAAGAGTCCTTCTTGAGCCCCAGCATTTT,CASSLRVLLEPQHF
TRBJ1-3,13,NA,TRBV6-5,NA,TGTGCCAGCAGTCCCCTGCAGAGAAACACCATATATTTT,CASSPLQRNTIYF
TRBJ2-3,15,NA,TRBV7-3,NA,TGTGCCAGCAGCGTCGGTGGAGGGCGCACAGATACGCAGTATTTT,CASSVGGGRTDTQYF
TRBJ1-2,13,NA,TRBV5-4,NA,TGTGCCAGCAGGAACGGACAAGAGTATGGCTACACCTTC,CASRNGQEYGYTF
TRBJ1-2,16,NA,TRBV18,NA,TGTGCCAGCTCACCACCGGAGGGAATTCACGTCTATGGCTACACCTTC,CASSPPEGIHVYGYTF
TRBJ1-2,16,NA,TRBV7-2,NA,TGTGCCAGCAGATTGGGACCAACATCGGCGGGGGTGGGCTACACCTTC,CASRLGPTSAGVGYTF
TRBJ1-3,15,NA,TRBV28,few,TGTGCCAGCAGTCCAGGGTCCGTCTCTGGAAACACCATATATTTT,CASSPGSVSGNTIYF
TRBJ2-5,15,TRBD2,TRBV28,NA,TGTGCCAGCAGTGTCGGACTAGCGGGATCCAGGACCCAGTACTTC,CASSVGLAGSRTQYF
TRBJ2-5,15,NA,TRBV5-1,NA,TGCGCCAGCAGCTTGGAGGGCAGGGTTGGAGAGACCCAGTACTTC,CASSLEGRVGETQYF
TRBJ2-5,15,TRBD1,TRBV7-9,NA,TGTGCCAGCAGCTTCGGCAGGGGGACCCAAGAGACCCAGTACTTC,CASSFGRGTQETQYF
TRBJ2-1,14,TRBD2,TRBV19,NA,TGTGCCAGTAGTGTTCTAGCGGGGTACAATGAGCAGTTCTTC,CASSVLAGYNEQFF
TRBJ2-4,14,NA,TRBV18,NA,TGTGCCAGCTCACTGCAGGGGGGAAGGGACATTCAGTACTTC,CASSLQGGRDIQYF
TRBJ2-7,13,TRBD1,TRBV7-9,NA,TGTGCCAGCAGAGGGGGCGCGAAATACGAGCAGTACTTC,CASRGGAKYEQYF
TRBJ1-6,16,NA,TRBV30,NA,TGTGCCTGGAGTGTTGTTCTTTGGGCCCCAAGATCACCCCTCCACTTT,CAWSVVLWAPRSPLHF
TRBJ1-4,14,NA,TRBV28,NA,TGTGCCAGCACCCTCGGGGGGGGCCTAGGAAAACTGTTTTTT,CASTLGGGLGKLFF
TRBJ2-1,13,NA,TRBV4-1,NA,TGCGCCAGCAGCCGCCAAACCACAGGGTACGAGTTCTTC,CASSRQTTGYEFF
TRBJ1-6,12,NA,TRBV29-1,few,TGCAGCGTTGGACAGTATAATTCACCCCTCCACTTT,CSVGQYNSPLHF
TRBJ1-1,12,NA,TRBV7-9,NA,TGTGCCAGCAGCCAGGGAGGGAAAAAAGCTTTCTTT,CASSQGGKKAFF
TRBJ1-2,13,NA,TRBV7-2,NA,TGTGCCAGCAGCTCGGTCGTTAACTATGGCTACACCTTC,CASSSVVNYGYTF
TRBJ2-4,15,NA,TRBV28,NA,TGTGCCAGCGCCGACTACTCCTTCGCCAAAAACATTCAGTACTTC,CASADYSFAKNIQYF
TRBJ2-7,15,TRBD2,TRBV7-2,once,TGTGCCAGCAGCTTTTCAGGGACTAGCGGGTTCGAGCAGTACTTC,CASSFSGTSGFEQYF